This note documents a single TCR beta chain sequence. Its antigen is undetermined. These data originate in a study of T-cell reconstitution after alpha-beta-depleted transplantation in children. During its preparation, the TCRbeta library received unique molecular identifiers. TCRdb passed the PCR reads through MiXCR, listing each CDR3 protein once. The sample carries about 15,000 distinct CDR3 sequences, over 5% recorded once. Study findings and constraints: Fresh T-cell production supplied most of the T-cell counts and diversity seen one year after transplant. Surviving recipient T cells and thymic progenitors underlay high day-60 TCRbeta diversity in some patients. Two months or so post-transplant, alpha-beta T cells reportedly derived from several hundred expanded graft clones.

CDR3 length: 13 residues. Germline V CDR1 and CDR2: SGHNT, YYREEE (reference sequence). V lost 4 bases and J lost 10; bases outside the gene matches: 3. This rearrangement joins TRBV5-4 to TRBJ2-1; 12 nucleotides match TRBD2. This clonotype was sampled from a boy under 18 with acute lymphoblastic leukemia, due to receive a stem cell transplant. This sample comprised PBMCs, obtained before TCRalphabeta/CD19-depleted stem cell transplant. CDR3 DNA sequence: TGTGCCAGCAGCCCCGGGACTAGCGGGGAGCAGTTCTTC. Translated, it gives CASSPGTSGEQFF.